This record looks at one T cell receptor beta chain sequence and its context. This table comes from immunoSEQ multiplex PCR, and its TCRdb copy is limited to in-frame clones, with some not included. The sample holds 180,000 or so clones, roughly 76% seen once. These data belong to a study of blood T cell repertoires in COVID-19. Study background: Sites across the United States, Italy and Spain contributed samples from acute and convalescent COVID-19.

The CDR3 covers 14 residues. Germline V gene sequence: CDR1 LNHNV, CDR2 YYDKDF (reference sequence). Trimming left V 3 bases short and J 5 bases short, with 11 bases between. Enrolment of Seattle patients took place during active infection, and they were followed longitudinally. V gene TRBV15 combines with J gene TRBJ2-1; the D gene is possibly TRBD2 (5 bases). The sequenced sample was peripheral blood. This receptor was identified in a woman aged 35 to 49 with COVID-19, enrolled during active disease. The chain's CDR3 is CATSSLTGNNEQFF. CDR3 in DNA: TGTGCCACCAGCAGTCTCACGGGAAACAATGAGCAGTTCTTC.